The clone carrying this T cell receptor (beta chain) appeared many times. The antigen is not known. The sample belongs to a study of CD8 T cells in ankylosing spondylitis. TCRdb independently ran MiXCR on the 5' RACE reads; one entry per CDR3 protein. Here the sample spans 200,000 to 250,000 distinct CDR3 sequences, about 11% being singletons. Study-wide results and limits: Disease-linked clones were reportedly significantly enriched in matched ankylosing spondylitis synovial fluid. There was a TCR beta motif, made of several highly homologous variants, that appeared characteristic of ankylosing spondylitis blood.

This TCR was sampled from a male donor with ankylosing spondylitis or in good health (not recorded which). The sample comprised blood, either unsorted or a sorted T cell fraction (not recorded which).

CDR3 sequence: CASSSPGQVYEQYF. CDR3 nucleotides: TGTGCCAGCAGCTCCCCCGGACAGGTCTACGAGCAGTACTTC. The chain is built from TRBV12-3 or TRBV12-4 and TRBJ2-7; 7 bases agree with TRBD1. V was clipped by 6 bases and J by 3 bases; unmatched bases: 8. The CDR3 has 14 residues.